A selection of T cell receptor beta chains follows, all from one sample in a study of Ad26.COV2.S vaccination and SARS-CoV-2 variants. The assay was immunoSEQ multiplex PCR, and TCRdb's table has in-frame clones only and misses some. This table holds hundreds of thousands of clones, 92% found once. This sample comprised peripheral blood, obtained in a trial of Ad26.COV2.S vaccine versus placebo. The source of these receptors is a person between 18 and 65 years old who received the Ad26.COV2.S COVID-19 vaccine or a placebo. The CDR3 runs from the conserved cysteine through the conserved F or W. Fields, in order: clone size, V gene, D gene, J gene, CDR3 DNA, CDR3 protein. D genes are given only for firm matches. Part of the rows lack a size; the others show once, few, many or a class for expanded clones.

>NA|TRBV28|NA|TRBJ1-5
TGTGCCAGCAGTTTATTCAGGGATCAGCCCCAGCATTTT
CASSLFRDQPQHF
>NA|TRBV3-1/TRBV3-2|NA|TRBJ1-4
TGTGCCAGCAGCCAAGCGGGGAAACGGGAAAAACTGTTTTTT
CASSQAGKREKLFF
>once|TRBV13|NA|TRBJ2-1
TGTGCCAGCAGCGGGAAGCACCTTGGGAATGAGCAGTTCTTC
CASSGKHLGNEQFF
>once|TRBV5-1|NA|TRBJ2-5
TGCGCCAGCAGACCGGAGGGGTCAGAGACCCAGTACTTC
CASRPEGSETQYF
>once|TRBV30|NA|TRBJ1-4
TGTGCCTGGAGGACGATCTTTCGGTCGGAGGTCGTAGAAAAACTGTTTTTT
CAWRTIFRSEVVEKLFF
>NA|TRBV11-2|NA|TRBJ2-7
TGTGCCAGCAGCTTAGGGAGGGGGAACTACGAGCAGTACTTC
CASSLGRGNYEQYF
>NA|TRBV13|NA|TRBJ1-1
TGTGCCAGCAGCTCCAATACAGGCGCGAACACTGAAGCTTTCTTT
CASSSNTGANTEAFF
>NA|TRBV5-1|NA|TRBJ1-1
TGCGCCAGCAGCTTGGGACAGCAGAACACTGAAGCTTTCTTT
CASSLGQQNTEAFF
>NA|TRBV5-1|TRBD2|TRBJ2-1
TGCGCCAGCAGCTTCGAGGGTGGGACTAGCGGGGGGCCGGCCTACAATGAGCAGTTCTTC
CASSFEGGTSGGPAYNEQFF
>NA|TRBV6-5|TRBD1|TRBJ2-5
TGTGCCAGCGCGAGATCACAGGGGGCTGAGACCCAGTACTTC
CASARSQGAETQYF
>NA|TRBV7-8|TRBD1|TRBJ1-4
TGTGCCAGCAGCTCCGGACAGGGGGCTGGTGAAAAACTGTTTTTT
CASSSGQGAGEKLFF
>NA|TRBV29-1|NA|TRBJ1-4
TGCAGCGTTATGCGAGGGGGAGTTGAAAAACTGTTTTTT
CSVMRGGVEKLFF
>NA|TRBV5-6|NA|TRBJ2-7
TGTGCCAGCAGCTCGTTAGGAGGTCTGGAGGGCTACGAGCAGTACTTC
CASSSLGGLEGYEQYF
>NA|TRBV14|NA|TRBJ2-3
TGTGCCAGCAGCCAACTCACAGATACGCAGTATTTT
CASSQLTDTQYF
>NA|TRBV6-5|NA|TRBJ1-4
TGTGCCAGCAGTAACAGCCCCAGGGATGAAAAACTGTTTTTT
CASSNSPRDEKLFF
>NA|TRBV28|TRBD1|TRBJ1-2
TGTGCCAGCAGTACAATAACAGGGGGGAAATATGGCTACACCTTC
CASSTITGGKYGYTF
>NA|TRBV2|NA|TRBJ2-7
TGTGCCAGCTCACAGAATTCCTACGAGCAGTACTTC
CASSQNSYEQYF
>NA|TRBV6-5|NA|TRBJ2-7
TGTGCCAGCAGGTTGTACGAGCAGTACTTC
CASRLYEQYF
>NA|TRBV5-5|NA|TRBJ2-3
TGTGCCAGCAGCTTGTCTCCTGCAGATACGCAGTATTTT
CASSLSPADTQYF
>NA|TRBV5-1|TRBD1|TRBJ2-7
TGCGCCAGCAGCGGGGGGAGGGACAGGGACGAGCAGTACTTC
CASSGGRDRDEQYF
>NA|TRBV29-1|TRBD1|TRBJ1-1
TGCAGTACGGGACAGGGGGAAAACACTGAAGCTTTCTTT
CSTGQGENTEAFF
>NA|TRBV4-3|NA|TRBJ1-5
TGCGCCAGCAGCCAAGATCGCGTCAGTTATAGCAATCAGCCCCAGCATTTT
CASSQDRVSYSNQPQHF
>NA|TRBV6-5|TRBD1|TRBJ1-1
TGTGCCAGCACCCGTACAGGGGGACTGAACACTGAAGCTTTCTTT
CASTRTGGLNTEAFF
>NA|TRBV28|NA|TRBJ2-3
TGTGCCAGCAGTAGTCGGGATACGCAGTATTTT
CASSSRDTQYF
>NA|TRBV7-9|NA|TRBJ1-5
TGTGCCAGCAGCTTAGGACAGAACAATCAGCCCCAGCATTTT
CASSLGQNNQPQHF
>once|TRBV19|TRBD1|TRBJ2-5
TGTGCCAGTAGTATGAGAGTTCCCGGGACAGGGACAGAAGAGACCCAGTACTTC
CASSMRVPGTGTEETQYF
>few|TRBV14|NA|TRBJ1-6
TGTGCCAGCAGCCCAAGCTCCTATAATTCACCCCTCCACTTT
CASSPSSYNSPLHF
>NA|TRBV28|TRBD1|TRBJ2-7
TGTGCCAGCAGTTTATTGAACTACGGACAGGGAAGAAACGAGCAGTACTTC
CASSLLNYGQGRNEQYF
>NA|TRBV4-3|NA|TRBJ1-2
TGCGCCAGCAGCCAAGAGGCAGGGGTCTATGGCTACACCTTC
CASSQEAGVYGYTF
>NA|TRBV5-6|NA|TRBJ1-2
TGTGCCAGCAGCTTGGCCGGCAGGGCTTATGGCTACACCTTC
CASSLAGRAYGYTF
>few|TRBV7-8|NA|TRBJ1-5
TGTGCCAGCAGCTTAGCAGGGGATAGCAATCAGCCCCAGCATTTT
CASSLAGDSNQPQHF
>NA|TRBV7-2|NA|TRBJ2-3
TGTGCCAGCAGCTTTTTCACAGATACGCAGTATTTT
CASSFFTDTQYF
>NA|TRBV30|TRBD2|TRBJ2-7
TGTGCCTGGAGTGTACTGCGGGGGGCCAGCTACGAGCAGTACTTC
CAWSVLRGASYEQYF
>NA|TRBV18|NA|TRBJ2-7
TGTGCCAGCTCACCAACCCACGTTCACAGCTACGAGCAGTACTTC
CASSPTHVHSYEQYF
>NA|TRBV11-3|NA|TRBJ2-1
TGTGCCAGCAGCTTTGCGGCGACCTCCTACAATGAGCAGTTCTTC
CASSFAATSYNEQFF
>NA|TRBV4-1|NA|TRBJ2-5
TGCGCCAGCAGCCCGTCCATAGGCCAAGAGACCCAGTACTTC
CASSPSIGQETQYF
>NA|TRBV5-1|TRBD1|TRBJ2-7
TGCGCCAGCAGCTTGGCTCTAGGACAGGGCTTGAAGCAGTACTTC
CASSLALGQGLKQYF
>NA|TRBV5-6|NA|TRBJ2-2
TGTGCCAGCAGCTTGTATGAGCAAGGGGCTAACACCGGGGAGCTGTTTTTT
CASSLYEQGANTGELFF
>NA|TRBV20-1|TRBD2|TRBJ2-1
TGCAGTGCTAGTTTCGTGCGGGGGGAGGGGTTCTTC
CSASFVRGEGFF
>few|TRBV10-2|NA|TRBJ1-5
TGCGCCAGCAGTAGGCAGTCGGGCAATCAGCCCCAGCATTTT
CASSRQSGNQPQHF
>NA|TRBV7-8|NA|TRBJ1-2
TGTGCCAGCAGCTTAGGGGCCGGGGCAGGCTATGGCTACACCTTC
CASSLGAGAGYGYTF
>NA|TRBV6-5|TRBD1|TRBJ2-2
TGTGCCAGCACCCCCTGGACAGGTCCCGGGGAGCTGTTTTTT
CASTPWTGPGELFF
>NA|TRBV9|TRBD2|TRBJ2-3
TGTGCCAGCAGCGCACGACTAGCGGGGGTGTCAGATACGCAGTATTTT
CASSARLAGVSDTQYF
>NA|TRBV5-1|NA|TRBJ2-3
TGCGCCAGCAGCTTGGGGTCTGGGTCTAGCACAGATACGCAGTATTTT
CASSLGSGSSTDTQYF
>once|TRBV7-9|NA|TRBJ1-5
TGTGCCAGCAGCTCTAGGGGGGGGAGCTCCAATCAGCCCCAGCATTTT
CASSSRGGSSNQPQHF
>NA|TRBV27|TRBD1|TRBJ2-2
TGTGCCAGCAGTCTGACAGGGGGCGCTGGCACCGGGGAGCTGTTTTTT
CASSLTGGAGTGELFF
>NA|TRBV6-2/TRBV6-3|NA|TRBJ2-7
TGTGCCAGCAGTTACTTCAACGAGCAGTACTTC
CASSYFNEQYF
>NA|TRBV27|NA|TRBJ2-7
TGTGCCAGCAGCTCCCGGTGGACCCGGGGTCCCTTAGACGAGCAGTACTTC
CASSSRWTRGPLDEQYF
>NA|TRBV30|NA|TRBJ1-1
TGTGCCTGGAAGGGGCCCAAAGAGACTGAAGCTTTCTTT
CAWKGPKETEAFF
>NA|TRBV9|NA|TRBJ1-1
TGTGCCAGCAGCGTAGGGGGTATGGGGACTGAAGCTTTCTTT
CASSVGGMGTEAFF
>few|TRBV7-9|TRBD1|TRBJ1-5
TGTGCCAGCAGCAGACAGGGAGGTCAGCCCCAGCATTTT
CASSRQGGQPQHF
>NA|TRBV6-4|NA|TRBJ1-6
TGTGCCAGCAACAGGTTCCTACTTGTTGGAAGCTCCTATAATTCACCCCTCCACTTT
CASNRFLLVGSSYNSPLHF
>NA|TRBV5-1|TRBD2|TRBJ2-3
TGCGCCAGCAGCTTGGCTGGACTAGATTCTACAGATACGCAGTATTTT
CASSLAGLDSTDTQYF